Presented here are 18 T cell receptor beta chains from one specimen sequenced in a study of blood T cells in healthy people across ages (dated by TCRdb to the mid-2010s). The library came from 5' RACE. A second roughly 6 to 12 cycle PCR used a sample-barcoded 5' primer and a J-beta primer mix. The public reads were quality trimmed at Q25 with fastp and then assembled into clones with MiXCR by TCRdb, keeping productive beta chains. Rows are combined by CDR3 protein, so each entry shows the most common genes and DNA. This sample holds some 1,800,000 distinct CDR3 sequences; about 39% were observed only once. Under 30% of the sample lies in the top ten. The sequencing sample was made of blood. Receptor source: a human donor in good health.

This clonotype came up a few times. The chain couples TRBV28 to TRBJ1-2, with D possibly TRBD1 on 5 matching bases. Germline V lookup: CDR1 MDHEN, CDR2 SYDVKM. Trimming took off 7 bases at V and 3 bases at J, with 12 bases between the two ends. The CDR3 is made up of 13 amino acids. The DNA of the CDR3 is TGTGCCAGCACCTGGGGGGTTGACTATGGCTACACCTTC. It translates to CASTWGVDYGYTF.

The sample holds a few counts of this clonotype. This chain connects TRBV6-5 to TRBJ1-2, with a tentative D call TRBD1 (5 bases). Germline loops: CDR1 MNHEY, CDR2 SVGAGI. CDR3 size: 13 residues. Trimming took 7 bases from V and 3 from J, leaving 12 bases between them. The CDR3 spells CASTSGTDYGYTF. CDR3 coding DNA: TGTGCCAGCACGTCCGGGACCGACTATGGCTACACCTTC.

The genes are TRBV5-1 and TRBJ2-3; 9 bases fit TRBD2. This CDR3 has 17 amino acids. The V gene's germline CDR1 is SGHRS and CDR2 YFSETQ. Trimming at V came to 2 bases and at J to 3 bases, leaving 10 bases not matched to a gene. CDR3 coding DNA: TGCGCCAGCAGCTTAATTTCTAGCGGGGAAGGGACAGATACGCAGTATTTT. Translated, it gives CASSLISSGEGTDTQYF.

The chain uses TRBV6-4 and TRBJ1-2; D is ambiguous. This CDR3 is 16 amino acids long. V dropped 4 bases and J dropped 3 bases, with 18 bases sitting between them. From germline, CDR1 is MRHNA and CDR2 SNTAGT. CDR3 DNA sequence: TGTGCCAGCAGTGGATACTTGGTGGAGGAGGACTATGGCTACACCTTC. Its translation: CASSGYLVEEDYGYTF.

The chain uses TRBV5-1 and TRBJ1-2; D ambiguous. The germline CDR1 and CDR2 sequences are SGHRS and YFSETQ. Trimming left V 0 bases short and J 5 bases short, with 17 bases between. CDR3 length: 16 residues. CDR3 residues: CASSLDSSAMGYGYTF. The CDR3 DNA follows: TGCGCCAGCAGCTTGGATTCGTCAGCCATGGGGTATGGCTACACCTTC.

This chain links TRBV6-1 with TRBJ2-3; 7 bases are a match to TRBD1. Germline V CDR1 and CDR2: MNHNS, SASEGT. The CDR3 has 16 amino acids. Trimming took 6 bases from V and 3 from J; bases not matched to a gene: 12. CDR3: CASSRDDRAATDTQYF. The CDR3 DNA reads TGTGCCAGCAGCAGAGATGACAGGGCAGCTACAGATACGCAGTATTTT.

The J gene is TRBJ2-5, the V gene TRBV4-1; possibly TRBD1 for D (6 bases). The germline CDR1 and CDR2 sequences are MGHRA and YSYEKL. CDR3 size: 13 residues. Trimming took 0 bases from V and 10 from J, leaving 12 bases between them. DNA for the CDR3: TGCGCCAGCAGCCAAGATCCCCCAGGGGTCCAGTACTTC. Protein sequence: CASSQDPPGVQYF.

This chain joins TRBV2 and TRBJ1-6, with D tentatively TRBD1 (6 bases). The CDR3 extends over 12 amino acids. V was trimmed by 5 bases and J by 15 bases, leaving 14 bases between them. Germline CDR1 is SNHLY and CDR2 is FYNNEI. This CDR3 is CASSPRTALLHF. CDR3 coding DNA: TGTGCCAGCAGTCCTAGGACAGCCCTCCTCCACTTT.

The J gene is TRBJ2-1, the V gene TRBV28; tentative D call: TRBD2 (6 bases). Trimming pared 3 bases from V and 1 base from J, leaving 16 bases between. Germline lookup yields CDR1 MDHEN and CDR2 SYDVKM. This CDR3 is 17 amino acids long. CDR3 coding DNA: TGTGCCAGCAGTTTCGGGACTGGCGGGTCTTCCTACAATGAGCAGTTCTTC. It is translated as CASSFGTGGSSYNEQFF.

This clonotype was seen more than once but under ten times. This chain uses TRBV7-9 with TRBJ2-1; no clear D gene. The germline V and J ends were trimmed by 3 bases and 9 bases, with 12 bases remaining between them. This CDR3 is built from 13 residues. Germline V CDR1 and CDR2: SEHNR, FQNEAQ (reference sequence). The DNA for the CDR3 is TGTGCCAGCAGCTTGCTGGGGTCCAGTGAGCAGTTCTTC. Translation: CASSLLGSSEQFF.

This chain joins TRBV29-1 and TRBJ2-3, with D uncertain. V shed 5 bases and J shed 0 bases, with 6 bases lying between them. The CDR3 is made up of 12 amino acids. Per germline, CDR1 SQVTM and CDR2 ANQGSEA. CDR3 coding DNA: TGCAGCGTTTTTTCTAGCACAGATACGCAGTATTTT. Amino acids: CSVFSSTDTQYF.

The chain joins TRBV11-2 to TRBJ2-5; TRBD2 agrees at 14 bases. The CDR3 is made up of 15 amino acids. Unmatched junction bases numbered 11, after V lost 6 bases and J lost 11 bases. Looked up from germline, CDR1 is SGHAT and CDR2 is FQNNGV. The CDR3 region has the DNA TGTGCCAGCAGTCCCGGGACTAGCGGGGGAAATGAGCAGTACTTC. It encodes CASSPGTSGGNEQYF.

CDR3 coding DNA: TGTGCCAGCAGCTTAGTGAGGCAGGCCGAAGCTTTCTTT. It encodes CASSLVRQAEAFF. The chain couples TRBV7-2 to TRBJ1-1, with no clear D. This CDR3 comprises 13 residues. V was trimmed by 1 base and J by 8 bases, leaving 11 bases between them. Germline V lookup: CDR1 SGHTA, CDR2 FQGNSA.

The genes are TRBV4-1 and TRBJ1-1, with no clear D. The CDR3 runs 16 residues. V was cut by 4 bases and J by 1 base, with 16 bases left in between. Germline V gives CDR1 MGHRA, CDR2 YSYEKL. CDR3 sequence: CASSPRGVGRNTEAFF. The CDR3 DNA is TGCGCCAGCAGCCCACGTGGTGTAGGAAGGAACACTGAAGCTTTCTTT.

This chain connects TRBV4-1 to TRBJ2-5; D is perhaps TRBD1 (6 bases). TRBJ2-7 explains the end of the DNA better; the J call may be wrong. CDR1 and CDR2 from the germline V gene are MGHRA and YSYEKL. This CDR3 is 18 amino acids long. The CDR3 loop reads CASSPNAPQTGVSYEQYF. CDR3 nucleotide sequence: TGCGCCAGCAGCCCCAACGCTCCCCAGACAGGCGTATCCTACGAGCAGTACTTC.

The chain uses TRBV7-9 and TRBJ2-4, with a possible D match to TRBD2 (5 bases). The J call may be incorrect, as the DNA end agrees better with TRBJ2-5. Looked up from germline, CDR1 is SEHNR and CDR2 is FQNEAQ (reference sequence). This CDR3 has 15 amino acids. The CDR3 protein is CASSLSTGSGETQYF. In DNA, the CDR3 is TGTGCCAGCAGCTTATCTACGGGCTCGGGGGAGACCCAGTACTTC.

On this clonotype: The junction does not match germline at one end; this may be a read error. The genes are TRBV29-1 and TRBJ2-1, with a possible D match to TRBD1 (6 bases). CDR3 size: 14 residues. The V gene's germline CDR1 is SQVTM and CDR2 ANQGSEA. The CDR3 DNA is TGCAGCGCTGCACTAGGGGGTTTTATAAATGAGCGGTTCTTC. This gives the protein CSAALGGFINERFF.

This rearrangement joins TRBV7-8 to TRBJ2-1; tentatively, D is TRBD2 (6 bases). The CDR3 runs 13 residues. V was trimmed by 7 bases and J by 3 bases, leaving 10 bases between them. From germline, CDR1 is SGHVS and CDR2 FQNEAQ. CDR3 region: CASNLGGYNEQFF. The CDR3 nucleotides read TGTGCCAGCAACTTGGGGGGCTACAATGAGCAGTTCTTC.